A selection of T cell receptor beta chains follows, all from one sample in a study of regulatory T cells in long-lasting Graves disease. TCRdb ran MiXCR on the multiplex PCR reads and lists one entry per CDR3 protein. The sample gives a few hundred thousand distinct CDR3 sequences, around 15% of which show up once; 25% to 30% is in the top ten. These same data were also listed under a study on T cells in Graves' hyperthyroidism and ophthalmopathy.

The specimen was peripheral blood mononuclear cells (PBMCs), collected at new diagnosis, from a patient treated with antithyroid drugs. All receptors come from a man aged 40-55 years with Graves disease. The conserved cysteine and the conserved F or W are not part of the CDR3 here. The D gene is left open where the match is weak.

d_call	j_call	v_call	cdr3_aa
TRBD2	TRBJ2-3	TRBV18	ASSPRGGPGTDTQY
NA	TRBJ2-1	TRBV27	ASNFRDSYNEQF
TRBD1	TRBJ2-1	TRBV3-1	ASSLGVGTGVSNEQF
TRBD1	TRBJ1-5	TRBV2	ASSTRQGIQPQH
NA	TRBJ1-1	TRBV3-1	ASSQVSRGEAF
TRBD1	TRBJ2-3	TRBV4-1	ASSQDRQGGTDTQY
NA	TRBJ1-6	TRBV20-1	SASRGPYNSPLH
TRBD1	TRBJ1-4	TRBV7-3	ASSFPGQGAEEKLF
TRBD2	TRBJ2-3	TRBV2	AGGASGGSDTQY
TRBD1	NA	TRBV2	ASSDRVAYEQY
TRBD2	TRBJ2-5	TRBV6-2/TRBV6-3	ASRGLAGENNLYQETQY
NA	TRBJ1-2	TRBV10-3	AISDNYGYT
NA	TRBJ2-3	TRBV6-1	ASSNLGGDTQY
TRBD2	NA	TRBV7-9	ASSSTSGAGGYNEQF
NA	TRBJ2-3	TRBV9	ASSVPRGPTDTQY
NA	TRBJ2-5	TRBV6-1	ASRSTLLNQY
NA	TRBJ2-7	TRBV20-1	SASGMGGYEQY
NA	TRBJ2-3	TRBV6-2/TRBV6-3	ASSYGGQQGDTQY
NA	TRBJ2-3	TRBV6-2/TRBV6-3	ASSRGPRRDTQY
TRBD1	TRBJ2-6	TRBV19	ASSRDRPAGANVLT
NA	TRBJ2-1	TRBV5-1	ASSLALSGINEQF
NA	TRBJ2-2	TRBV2	ASRIRDSNTGELF
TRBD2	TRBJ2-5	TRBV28	ASSFSGGVETQY
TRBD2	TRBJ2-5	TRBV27	ASSRTSGGAETQY
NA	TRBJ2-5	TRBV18	ASSRQPQETQY
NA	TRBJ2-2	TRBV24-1	ATSDTNTGELF
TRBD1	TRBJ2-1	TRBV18	ASSLGTGNYNEQF
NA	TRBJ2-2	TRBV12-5	ASGPPSRGFNTGELF
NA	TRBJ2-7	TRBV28	ASSFVRSPYEQY
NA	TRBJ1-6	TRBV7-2	ASSPTQEPNSPLH
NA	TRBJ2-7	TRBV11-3	ASSFMDQSYEQY
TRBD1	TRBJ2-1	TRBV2	ASSWDRGNEQF
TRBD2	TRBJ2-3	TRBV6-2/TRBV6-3	ASILAGGPDTQY
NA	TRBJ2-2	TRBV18	ASSPPGPEGTGELF
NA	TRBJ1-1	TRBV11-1	ASSSSLVTEAF
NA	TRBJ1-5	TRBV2	ASSGTDSNQPQH
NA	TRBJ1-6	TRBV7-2	ASSFNRLFGDNSPLH
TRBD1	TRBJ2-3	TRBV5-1	ASSLYRGHSTDTQY
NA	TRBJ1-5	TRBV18	PSSLTGGQPQH
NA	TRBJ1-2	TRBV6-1	ASSERRPLYGYT
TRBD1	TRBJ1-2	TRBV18	ASSPRTGPYGYT
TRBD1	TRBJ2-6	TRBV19	ASTWDRAGANVLT
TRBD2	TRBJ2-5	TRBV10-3	AISLTGGQETQY
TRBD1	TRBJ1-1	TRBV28	ASRLTGAQNTEAF
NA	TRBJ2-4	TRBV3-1	ASSQSVARNIQY
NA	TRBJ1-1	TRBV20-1	SAPSLNTEAF
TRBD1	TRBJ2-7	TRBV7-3	ASSLTGGQGYEQY
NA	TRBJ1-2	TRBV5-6	ASSLDGGHGYGYT
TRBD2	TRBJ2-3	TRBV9	ASSVGSGGAVDTQY
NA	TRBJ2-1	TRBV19	ASKKDSGPWNEQF
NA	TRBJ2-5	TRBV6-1	ASTRGGFETQY
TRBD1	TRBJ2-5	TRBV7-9	ASSPDRGGWETQY